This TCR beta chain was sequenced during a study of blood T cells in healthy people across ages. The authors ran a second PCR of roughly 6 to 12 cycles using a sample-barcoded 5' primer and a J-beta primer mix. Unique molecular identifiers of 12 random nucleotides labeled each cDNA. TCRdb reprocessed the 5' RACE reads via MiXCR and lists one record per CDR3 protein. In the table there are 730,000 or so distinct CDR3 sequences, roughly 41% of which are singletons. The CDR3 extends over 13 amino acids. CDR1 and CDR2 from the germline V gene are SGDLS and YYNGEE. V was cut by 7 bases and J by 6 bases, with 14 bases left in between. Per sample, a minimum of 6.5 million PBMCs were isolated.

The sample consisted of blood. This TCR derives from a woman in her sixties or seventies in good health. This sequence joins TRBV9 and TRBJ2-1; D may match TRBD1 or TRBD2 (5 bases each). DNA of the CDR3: TGTGCCAGCCGACCACCAGGGAGCAATGAGCAGTTCTTC. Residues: CASRPPGSNEQFF.